The T cell receptor (beta chain) described here comes from a study of blood T cell repertoires in COVID-19. Whole-study context: Donors in the United States, Italy and Spain gave samples during acute or convalescent COVID-19. In each case, the material was cDNA or gDNA derived from T cells, B-cell-depleted T cells, or PBMCs.

Per the authors' pipeline: Nucleated cell number was recorded as an estimate derived from reference gene primer amplification. Only in-frame clones appear in the TCRdb table, and some are missing; sequencing was by immunoSEQ multiplex PCR. The V and J calls and clone size are taken from that table; D and trimming were inferred from the DNA. The repertoire consists of over 110,000 clones, with around 86% occurring once and the leading ten covering about 11%. The germline gives CDR1 SGHAT, CDR2 FQNNGV. The CDR3 length is 16 residues. V was cut by 0 bases and J by 0 bases, with 8 bases left in between. The sample consisted of PBMCs or T cells enriched from blood (not recorded which). This sequence originates from a man between 60 and 75 years old who had recovered from COVID-19. V usage is TRBV11-2 and J usage is TRBJ2-2, with D possibly TRBD2 on 5 matching bases. The CDR3 DNA reads TGTGCCAGCAGCTTAGAGGGGAGCGCGAACACCGGGGAGCTGTTTTTT. Amino acids: CASSLEGSANTGELFF. The whole variable domain, filled in from reference TRBV11-2 and TRBJ2-2, reads EAGVAQSPRYKIIEKRQSVAFWCNPISGHATLYWYQQILGQGPKLLIQFQNNGVVDDSQLPKDRFSAERLKGVDSTLKIQPAKLEDSAVYLCASSLEGSANTGELFFGEGSRLTVL.